The T cell receptor beta chain under discussion was sequenced for a study of cytomegalovirus exposure and HLA in healthy donors (dated by TCRdb to about 2017). Background for the entire study: An earlier analysis of roughly 500 of the donors reported under 300 Gb of sequence data and 117 million unique TCR beta sequences obtained from about 179 million T cells. A separate validation cohort of roughly 120 different subjects was used in addition to the approximately 700-subject first cohort. About five DR-DQ haplotypes were treated as single units for association and clustering because of strong linkage in the cohort. Of the 350 to 400 genotyped donors, over 65% fell in the genetic ancestry cluster associated with self-reported Caucasian donors. A later genetic analysis used genome-wide SNP genotypes for about 65% of the roughly 700 donors, treating that subset as a discovery cohort. Across about 380 genotyped donors of the cohort, an average of about 250,000 unique TCR beta nucleotide sequences per donor were sequenced, and roughly a sixth of those sequences were non-productive. The number of donors typed differed by locus, with about 629-640 for A, B, C, DRB1 and DQB1, approximately 500 for DQA1, over 600 for DPA1, and over 400 for DPB1. Donor age, sex, ethnicity and CMV serostatus were compiled alongside the repertoire data. An early release that covered fewer than 750 HLA-typed donors contained about 300 gigabases of sequencing data and about 93 million unique TCR sequences. Rather than using new phenotypic data, the later analysis identified candidate immune exposures from TCR beta sequences and from how often those sequences occurred across donors. HLA typing included class I and class II loci at four-digit resolution. Every repertoire in the discovery cohort had been generated on one and the same sequencing platform. An earlier analysis of around 580 of the donors used high-throughput TCR beta sequencing to judge whether each TCR beta V gene segment behaved as functional or pseudogenic. To predict cytomegalovirus infection status, the study combined high-throughput TCR immunosequencing, statistical association of individual TCRs with disease status, and machine learning. The study aimed to test whether cataloging public T cell receptors could reveal signatures of past pathogen exposure. The study profiled the T cell repertoires of under 850 subjects by immunosequencing and related them to cytomegalovirus serostatus. To study patterns of TCR occurrence, a later analysis re-analyzed previously published TCR beta repertoires from several hundred donors and added high-resolution HLA genotyping.

Library preparation was by the immunoSEQ multiplex PCR assay. The multiplex PCR relied on a mix of 60 forward primers for TCR Vbeta segments and 13 reverse primers for TCR Jbeta segments. Amplification of the CDR3 region of rearranged TCR beta genes was performed with a multiplex PCR assay on genomic DNA. Amplified TCR beta libraries were sequenced as 87-base-pair reads on the Illumina HiSeq System. In the original analysis: A later analysis counted some 74 million unique TCR beta chains across the approximately 700 repertoires, and around 9.9 million of these chains were shared by at least two donors. A nearest-neighbor algorithm error-corrected the raw reads and collapsed the reads into unique sequences, merging closely related sequences to remove PCR and sequencing errors. V, D and J gene segments were assigned by aligning CDR3 sequences to IMGT reference sequences. For a sequence to be retained, a match of at least six nucleotides to both a V gene segment and a J gene segment was required. A rearrangement was called productive if the CDR3 had no stop codons and remained in frame with V and J, and every other rearrangement was called non-productive. CDR3 was defined according to IMGT convention as the region running from the second conserved V-encoded cysteine to the conserved J-encoded phenylalanine. Sequences without an unambiguous match to a single V gene segment were excluded from the earlier analysis of almost 600 of the donors. An earlier analysis of fewer than 750 of the donors classified V segments as functional when productive rearrangements were above 56.7% and as segregating when the standard deviation between donors was above 5%. A statistical classification framework was built for diagnosing cytomegalovirus status from the catalog of TCR beta chain sequences. V and J gene assignment, in a later analysis, came from comparing TCR nucleotide sequences with IMGT/GENE-DB human TR gene sequences. Using the TCRdist pipeline, a later analysis assigned CDR3 sequences along with most-parsimonious VDJ recombination scenarios. In a later analysis, each TCR beta chain was defined by its CDR3 amino acid sequence together with its V-gene family, and reads without a unique V-gene family were excluded. In a later analysis, 500 to 650 highly shared, low-generation-probability nucleotide sequences were removed to address suspected cross-contamination and a sequencing artifact. A later analysis calculated a clonal expansion index for each public chain from normalized within-repertoire ranks of inferred template counts. Generation probabilities in a later analysis came from a VDJ recombination model fitted to out-of-frame rearrangements, and those results were checked against IGoR. Hypergeometric tests were used in a later analysis to score TCR-TCR, TCR-HLA and TCR-CMV co-occurrence, with a repertoire-size bias correction applied to the TCR pairs. In a later analysis, false discovery rates were estimated by permuting HLA or CMV assignments 20 times. In a later analysis, co-occurring TCRs were grouped using DBSCAN, with TCRdist sequence similarity added in when clustering inside HLA-allele-positive subsets. Repertoires with fewer than 30,000 or more than 120,000 public chains were left out of co-occurrence clustering, as were about 5 repertoires with anomalous nucleotide sharing. TCRdb limited this immuneACCESS table to in-frame rearrangements with V and J called. A share of clones is missing; checked studies link under half to unresolved V genes, and the rest is unexplained. That table supplies the V and J calls and clone size; D and trimming were determined from the DNA. The sample records 120,000 to 150,000 clones, over 65% of which are singletons. 3% of the sample comes from the top ten.

General findings and caveats noted by the study authors: An earlier analysis of approximately 540 of the donors showed that most TCR beta V segments appeared in productive rearrangements either about 87% or about 30% of the time, which broadly matched IMGT annotations. In a later analysis, TCR association rates were found to vary across HLA loci, with the most associated TCRs seen for DRB1 alleles and the fewest for HLA-C alleles. When HLA alleles, especially DR and DQ, strongly co-occurred, TCR associations were difficult to assign to individual alleles. A later genetic analysis reported fewer N-insertions in productive TCRs among donors in an Asian-associated ancestry cluster than the approximately 670-donor mean. A group of highly shared sequence variants was considered likely to be a technical artifact of the sequencing pipeline. The 87-base-pair reads could not distinguish some IMGT-functional V segments, including TRBV6-2 and TRBV6-3, so those segments were excluded. The authors suggested that the approach could potentially be extended to other disease states and immunological phenotypes. Correlated functional status among segregating V segments might reflect linkage disequilibrium, but an unknown experimental factor could not be ruled out. Compared with equally common non-associated chains, HLA-associated TCR beta chains in a later analysis were more clonally expanded and had lower generation probabilities. In the study, about 150 TCR beta chains were listed as associated with cytomegalovirus. A further reported finding was that TCR beta sequences accurately predicted the HLA-A and HLA-B alleles for most subjects in the first cohort. In a later genetic analysis, a missense DCLRE1C variant was associated with V-gene and J-gene trimming of TCR beta chains, and the association was replicated in an independent cohort. HLA typing was unavailable for some donors at each locus, so association tests used only the typed subset. Specific HLA alleles were associated with more than 15,000 TCR beta sequences at a false discovery rate of 0.05 in a later analysis. In this cohort, only TCR beta chains were sequenced, and detectable features were limited by the absence of alpha or paired-chain data. Several of the top co-occurrence clusters appeared to be linked to parvovirus B19, influenza, CMV and Epstein-Barr virus, according to a later analysis. Presence/absence analyses assumed roughly uniform sequencing depth across donors, an assumption that may not hold. The earlier analysis of 587 of the donors excluded approximately 17 rarely observed V segments, including chromosome 9 orphons, because counts were too low. While some public TCRs were present in many individuals, most TCR sequences turned up only very rarely across donors. According to a later analysis, most CMV-associated TCR beta chains appeared to be HLA-restricted, and the HLA associations seemed to be driven largely by CMV exposure. In both the original and validation cohorts, the classifier was reported to diagnose cytomegalovirus status with high specificity and sensitivity. CMV serostatus was the only immune exposure information available for the cohort. Three of the identified cytomegalovirus-associated TCR beta chains were confirmed in vitro to be specific for cytomegalovirus antigens.

The cohort was made up of about 670 healthy bone marrow donors. At the time of sampling, all cohort members were nominally healthy, though unrecorded immune exposures were likely present. The donor tested CMV seropositive, placing the donor among the 290 or so seropositive members of the cohort. A peripheral blood sample was collected from each donor, and TCR beta sequencing was performed on peripheral blood mononuclear cells. The Qiagen DNeasy Blood Extraction Kit was used to extract genomic DNA from the blood cell samples. Spanning cysteine to phenylalanine, the CDR3 consists of 15 amino acids. Only the CDR3 part of the read is kept: 45 bases, read in frame from the first base. The trim is 0 bases for V and 4 bases for J, with a gap of 10 bases between the germline ends. According to the germline V gene (reference sequence), CDR1 reads LNHDA and CDR2 reads SQIVND. Regarding this clone: Its antigen specificity is not known. No base-level quality is on record; no much larger clone is a single base apart.

The sample was PBMCs. The V gene is TRBV19 and the J gene is TRBJ1-5; no D gene is confidently identified. This TCR derives from a man aged 35-49 years in good health and CMV-seropositive. The nucleotide sequence is TGTGCCAGTAGTATAGATCGCGGCTCTAATCAGCCCCAGCATTTT. Its translation reads: CASSIDRGSNQPQHF.